This passage covers 16 T cell receptor beta chains from one sample sequenced in a study of regulatory T cells in long-lasting Graves disease. Time point reported: newly diagnosed GD, antithyroid drugs for less than 3 months. Following extraction of RNA from PBMCs, that RNA was used to make the TCR library. Arm-PCR of CDR3 regions and iRepertoire HTBI primers were used to build TCR beta libraries. TCRdb reprocessed the multiplex PCR reads via MiXCR and lists one record per CDR3 protein. The table has around 420,000 distinct CDR3 sequences, 15% to 19% seen once. This specimen was peripheral blood mononuclear cells (PBMCs), taken at new diagnosis, from a patient treated with antithyroid drugs. These receptors came from a female donor with Graves disease.

This clonotype occurred many times. This rearrangement joins TRBV20-1 to TRBJ1-5, with unresolved D. V lost 5 bases, J lost 4 bases, and 12 bases lay in between. The CDR3 loop spans 13 amino acids. CDR1 DFQATT and CDR2 SNEGSKA come from the germline V gene (reference sequence). CDR3 sequence reads: CSAPGEGNQPQHF. As DNA, the CDR3 is TGCAGTGCTCCAGGAGAAGGGAATCAGCCCCAGCATTTT.

This clonotype was detected only a few times. V and J are TRBV6-2 or TRBV6-3 and TRBJ2-1, with D unresolved. V lost 4 bases and J lost 0, with 13 bases in between. The CDR3 loop spans 16 amino acids. The germline V gene has CDR1 MNHEY and CDR2 SVGEGT. The CDR3 loop reads CASSSLTRLSYNEQFF. CDR3 in DNA: TGTGCCAGCAGTTCGCTAACGCGACTCTCCTACAATGAGCAGTTCTTC.

In its sample, this clonotype was seen many times. The chain links TRBV20-1 to TRBJ2-1, with D possibly being TRBD1 (5 bases). From germline, CDR1 is DFQATT and CDR2 SNEGSKA (reference sequence). The CDR3 sequence is 13 residues long. Between the trimmed V and J ends, which lost 4 bases and 4 bases, there was a span of 11 bases. The CDR3 is CSAIQTGYNEQFF. CDR3 DNA: TGCAGTGCTATCCAAACAGGTTACAATGAGCAGTTCTTC.

V gene TRBV28 combines with J gene TRBJ2-3; 8 bases map to TRBD2. The CDR3 extends over 15 amino acids. V trimming: 1 base; J trimming: 4 bases; junction bases outside the gene matches: 4. CDR1 MDHEN and CDR2 SYDVKM come from the germline V gene. For the CDR3, the DNA is TGTGCCAGCAGTTTATATGGGACTAGTTCAGATACGCAGTATTTT. Amino acids: CASSLYGTSSDTQYF.

The V call is TRBV29-1, the J call TRBJ1-1; 7 bases map to TRBD1. Germline V lookup: CDR1 SQVTM, CDR2 ANQGSEA. The CDR3 totals 14 residues. Trimming at V came to 4 bases and at J to 6 bases, leaving 11 bases not matched to a gene. The CDR3 bases are TGCAGCGTTGGGGTGCACAGGGGTTGGCCTGAAGCTTTCTTT. Its translation is CSVGVHRGWPEAFF.

This clonotype showed up many times. The chain carries TRBV10-3 and TRBJ2-3; no clear D gene. V lost 0 bases and J 2 bases, leaving 9 bases between the germline ends. The CDR3 has 15 amino acids. The germline gives CDR1 ENHRY, CDR2 SYGVKD. For the CDR3, the DNA is TGTGCCATCAGTGAGTCTATTGTGAACACAGATACGCAGTATTTT. Translated, it gives CAISESIVNTDTQYF.

The rearrangement joins TRBV12-3 or TRBV12-4 to TRBJ2-1, with 10 bases fitting TRBD2. The trim removed 0 bases at V and 7 bases at J, leaving 6 bases unmatched. This CDR3 is 16 amino acids long. This chain's CDR3 is CASSLAGLARGNEQFF. CDR3 nucleotides: TGTGCCAGCAGTTTAGCGGGACTAGCGAGGGGGAATGAGCAGTTCTTC.

This clonotype occurred many times. The genes are TRBV27 and TRBJ1-1; no clear D. CDR3 length: 13 residues. Per germline, CDR1 MNHEY and CDR2 SMNVEV (reference sequence). V lost 4 bases, J lost 7 bases, and 13 bases lay in between. In DNA, the CDR3 is TGTGCCAGCAGTTCCGGAACTATTGTTGAAGCTTTCTTT. Protein sequence: CASSSGTIVEAFF.

The J gene is TRBJ1-5, the V gene TRBV19; a possible D gene is TRBD1 (5 bases). Germline CDR1 reads LNHDA; CDR2 reads SQIVND (reference sequence). Trimming cost V 2 bases and J 5 bases, with 13 bases left between them. The CDR3 runs 15 residues. CDR3 sequence reads: CASSILGGNHQPQHF. The CDR3, as DNA: TGTGCCAGTAGTATATTGGGGGGTAACCATCAGCCCCAGCATTTT.

This clonotype was seen ten or more times. The chain recombines TRBV3-1 with TRBJ2-3; D not resolved. The CDR3 sequence is 14 residues long. The V end was cut by 5 bases, the J end by 2 bases, with 11 bases between. Germline CDR1 and CDR2: LGHDT and YNNKEL (reference sequence). CDR3 sequence: CASSEAGSTDTQYF. The CDR3 nucleotides are TGTGCCAGCAGCGAGGCAGGATCCACAGATACGCAGTATTTT.

This clonotype was observed at least ten times. The chain is built from TRBV20-1 and TRBJ1-3, with 9 bases that match TRBD1. V shed 6 bases, J shed 2 bases, and the junction held 5 bases outside the gene matches. Looked up from germline, CDR1 is DFQATT and CDR2 is SNEGSKA (reference sequence). This CDR3 is built from 14 residues. CDR3: CSAKDRGTGNTIYF. DNA for the CDR3: TGCAGTGCCAAAGACAGGGGGACTGGAAACACCATATATTTT.

In its sample, this clonotype was seen many times. V is TRBV20-1 and J is TRBJ2-3, with D perhaps TRBD2 (5 bases). The CDR3 sequence is 14 residues long. The germline V gene has CDR1 DFQATT and CDR2 SNEGSKA (reference sequence). Trimming left V 7 bases short and J 0 bases short, with 14 bases between. CDR3 bases: TGCAGTGTGGCCCGTGCGGGTAGCACAGATACGCAGTATTTT. As protein: CSVARAGSTDTQYF.

This clonotype has a count of ten or more. The chain has TRBV2 and TRBJ1-4; D perhaps matches TRBD1 (6 bases). CDR3 length equals 15 residues. CDR1 SNHLY and CDR2 FYNNEI come from the germline V gene. Trimming removed 4 bases from V and 4 bases from J, with 13 bases in between. The CDR3 sequence is CASSGYRELNEKLFF. CDR3 sequence (DNA): TGTGCCAGCAGTGGATACAGGGAGCTTAATGAAAAACTGTTTTTT.

Ten or more counts support this clonotype. V usage is TRBV2 and J usage is TRBJ1-5; the match to TRBD1 covers 9 bases. From germline, CDR1 is SNHLY and CDR2 FYNNEI. V shed 6 bases, J shed 2 bases, and the junction held 5 bases outside the gene matches. The CDR3 consists of 15 residues. CDR3 DNA sequence: TGTGCCAGCAGACTGGACAGGGGAGGCAATCAGCCCCAGCATTTT. It specifies CASRLDRGGNQPQHF.

In this sample, this clonotype turned up once. J is TRBJ2-7 and V is TRBV28, with D possibly being TRBD2 (6 bases). V was trimmed by 10 bases and J by 0 bases, leaving 19 bases between them. CDR1 MDHEN and CDR2 SYDVKM come from the germline V gene. The CDR3 length is 15 residues. CDR3 DNA: TGTGCCACCCAGGGCCTGCGGGGTAGCTCCTACGAGCAGTACTTC. Protein: CATQGLRGSSYEQYF.

V usage is TRBV19 and J usage is TRBJ2-7; D gene uncertain. In germline, CDR1 is LNHDA, CDR2 SQIVND (reference sequence). The CDR3 is 13 residues long. V was shortened by 1 base and J by 2 bases, with 6 bases between the two germline ends. In nucleotides, the CDR3 is TGTGCCAGTAGTATAGGGCCAACCTACGAGCAGTACTTC. Translated: CASSIGPTYEQYF.